This entry features one TCR beta chain sequence. The sample comes from a study of blood T cell repertoires in COVID-19. Study context: Acute and convalescent COVID-19 samples came from the United States, Italy and Spain. In each case, the material was cDNA or gDNA derived from T cells, B-cell-depleted T cells, or PBMCs.

The CDR3 is 11 residues long. The germline CDR1 and CDR2 sequences are DFQATT and SNEGSKA (reference sequence). V gave up 6 bases and J gave up 8 bases, with 13 bases separating them. Authors' methods: For nucleated cells, counts were estimated from reference gene primer amplification. Libraries were prepared by immunoSEQ multiplex PCR; TCRdb keeps only in-frame clonotypes and omits some of them. V, J and clone size are taken as reported in that table, and D and trimming were inferred from the DNA itself. The table records about 74,000 clones, 82% of them present only once. The chain joins TRBV20-1 to TRBJ1-2; D gene unclear. Sequences were obtained from peripheral blood. This receptor was taken from a human donor in a cohort sampled during active COVID-19. CDR3 loop: CSARVGVGYTF. The DNA of the CDR3 is TGCAGTGCGCGAGTCGGGGTCGGCTACACCTTC.